The 2 T cell receptor beta chains below come from one sample, sequenced in a study of response to subunit inactivated influenza vaccine (dated 2018 in TCRdb). The method behind the library was RT-PCR. Sequenced using an Illumina HiSeq 2500. TCRdb reprocessing: public reads trimmed at Q25 with fastp, clones called with MiXCR, in-frame beta chains kept. Every distinct CDR3 protein forms one entry, paired with its most common genes and DNA. This sample gives 450,000 to 550,000 distinct CDR3 sequences in total; 25% of them show up just once. The top ten constitute approximately 2% of the sample. The source material was CD4+ T cells sorted from PBMCs, sampled approximately 5 days after vaccination. These receptors came from a man aged 50-59 years who received an inactivated influenza vaccine. Donor details come from another sample of the same person, matched by shared clones.

The J gene is TRBJ1-1, the V gene TRBV7-8; D is unclear. The V gene lost 7 bases and the J gene lost 1 base, with 10 bases spanning the gap. The CDR3 length is 13 residues. Germline V gene sequence: CDR1 SGHVS, CDR2 FQNEAQ. The CDR3 loop reads CASNPVENTEAFF. The CDR3 coding sequence is TGTGCCAGCAACCCGGTGGAGAACACTGAAGCTTTCTTT.

The gene calls are TRBV20-1 and TRBJ2-7, with D unclear. V lost 4 bases and J 0 bases, leaving 13 bases between the germline ends. This CDR3 spans 14 amino acids. Germline CDR1 DFQATT, CDR2 SNEGSKA (reference sequence). The CDR3 DNA reads as TGCAGTGCTACCTGGCCCAGGCACTCCTACGAGCAGTACTTC. It encodes CSATWPRHSYEQYF.